Shown below are 22 T cell receptor beta chains from a single sample sequenced in a study of regulatory T cells in long-lasting Graves disease. As for time point: persistent/refractory GD, antithyroid drugs over 5 years with positive TRAb. After RNA was extracted from PBMCs, the TCR library was made from it. Arm-PCR with iRepertoire HTBI primers amplified the CDR3 regions for these TCR beta libraries. TCRdb used MiXCR to reprocess the multiplex PCR reads, holding one entry per CDR3 protein. The table records roughly 450,000 distinct CDR3 sequences, less than 25% of them present only once. Sequenced material: peripheral blood mononuclear cells (PBMCs), taken when the disease was refractory, from a patient treated with antithyroid drugs. The receptors stem from a female donor with Graves disease.

This clonotype appeared many times. This chain joins TRBV6-2 or TRBV6-3 and TRBJ2-7, with D maybe TRBD1 (6 bases). CDR3 length equals 17 residues. CDR1 MNHEY and CDR2 SVGEGT come from the germline V gene. Trimming removed 0 bases from V and 3 bases from J, with 18 bases in between. CDR3 amino acids: CASSYSLNWTVSYEQYF. In DNA, the CDR3 is TGTGCCAGCAGTTACTCCCTAAACTGGACAGTGAGCTACGAGCAGTACTTC.

This clonotype was detected many times. The chain couples TRBV7-9 to TRBJ2-7; D remains ambiguous. This CDR3 spans 12 amino acids. Per germline, CDR1 SEHNR and CDR2 FQNEAQ (reference sequence). Trimming cost V 0 bases and J 5 bases, with 5 bases left between them. CDR3 DNA sequence: TGTGCCAGCAGCTTAGCCGGCCACGAGCAGTACTTC. Its translation: CASSLAGHEQYF.

This clonotype was counted many times. This rearrangement joins TRBV28 to TRBJ2-7; tentatively, D is TRBD2 (5 bases). Germline CDR1 MDHEN, CDR2 SYDVKM. The CDR3 contains 15 residues. Trimming shortened V by 4 bases and J by 6 bases, and 19 bases separated the two germline ends. The CDR3 reads CASSSPADPYVEQYF. Written as DNA, the CDR3 is TGTGCCAGCAGTTCCCCAGCGGACCCCTACGTCGAGCAGTACTTC.

The table lists this clonotype with many counts. The V gene is TRBV2, the J gene TRBJ2-6; possibly TRBD2 for D (5 bases). V was shortened by 6 bases and J by 4 bases, with 13 bases between the two germline ends. Germline lookup yields CDR1 SNHLY and CDR2 FYNNEI. The CDR3 contains 15 residues. The CDR3 sequence is CASSLAGSGANVLTF. Here the CDR3 DNA reads TGTGCCAGCAGCCTCGCGGGTTCCGGGGCCAACGTCCTGACTTTC.

This clonotype was seen repeatedly, ten times or more. The chain recombines TRBV28 with TRBJ2-7; D possibly corresponds to TRBD2 (6 bases). V shed 11 bases and J shed 9 bases, with 20 bases lying between them. This CDR3 is 12 amino acids long. CDR1 and CDR2 from the germline V gene are MDHEN and SYDVKM. CDR3 amino acids: CAAGTVLVGQYF. CDR3 DNA: TGTGCCGCCGGGACTGTCTTGGTAGGGCAGTACTTC.

This clonotype was counted a few times. CDR3: CASTGQGALYSNQPQHF. As DNA, the CDR3 is TGTGCCAGCACCGGACAGGGCGCCTTGTATAGCAATCAGCCCCAGCATTTT. The chain couples TRBV6-1 to TRBJ1-5, with TRBD1 matching over 8 bases. CDR1 is MNHNS and CDR2 is SASEGT in the germline V gene. The CDR3 extends over 17 amino acids. V trimming: 7 bases; J trimming: 0 bases; junction bases outside the gene matches: 11.

The sample holds many counts of this clonotype. The CDR3 loop is CASSISGQPNTEAFF. The DNA for the CDR3 is TGTGCCAGTAGTATTAGTGGACAGCCGAACACTGAAGCTTTCTTT. The rearrangement uses TRBV19 and TRBJ1-1, with D perhaps TRBD1 (6 bases). Per germline, CDR1 LNHDA and CDR2 SQIVND (reference sequence). The CDR3 length is 15 residues. The germline V and J ends were trimmed by 3 bases and 1 base, with 12 bases remaining between them.

This clonotype occurred many times. The rearrangement links TRBV28 to TRBJ1-3; no clear D gene. Trimming removed 10 bases at V and 4 bases at J, with 17 bases between. The CDR3 consists of 14 residues. Germline V gene sequence: CDR1 MDHEN, CDR2 SYDVKM. In DNA form, the CDR3 reads TGTGCCACCCTCACTGGGGAGGCAGGAAACACCATATATTTT. Amino acids: CATLTGEAGNTIYF.

This clonotype was detected many times. J is TRBJ2-7 and V is TRBV30; no clear D gene. V was pared by 3 bases and J by 3 bases, with 6 bases between. Germline-derived CDR1 and CDR2 are GTSNPN and SVGIG (reference sequence). This CDR3 region has 11 residues. The CDR3 DNA follows: TGTGCCTGGAGCGCCAACTACGAGCAGTACTTC. It yields the protein CAWSANYEQYF.

The chain joins TRBV3-2 to TRBJ1-5; the table's D call of TRBD1 was not tested on the DNA. TRBV3-2 is a pseudogene. The CDR3 totals 14 residues. The CDR3 coding sequence is TGTGCCAGCAGCCAAGTCAGGGGGCATCAGCCCCAGCATTTT. Translated, it gives CASSQVRGHQPQHF.

This clonotype was recorded at least ten times. This chain links TRBV12-3 or TRBV12-4 with TRBJ1-1; no firm D call. Trimming took off 8 bases at V and 3 bases at J, with 4 bases between the two ends. This CDR3 region has 10 residues. DNA of the CDR3: TGTGCCAGCGCCCACACTGAAGCTTTCTTT. Its translation is CASAHTEAFF.

The sample holds many counts of this clonotype. The chain combines TRBV2 with TRBJ2-2; possibly TRBD2 for D (6 bases). The CDR3 runs 11 residues. V gave up 9 bases and J gave up 7 bases, with 9 bases separating them. CDR1 and CDR2 from the germline V gene are SNHLY and FYNNEI. The CDR3 DNA reads as TGTGCCAGTGGAGGGGTCGGGGAGCTGTTTTTT. Protein sequence: CASGGVGELFF.

The table lists this clonotype with a few counts. The rearrangement uses TRBV7-2 and TRBJ2-7; a possible D gene is TRBD2 (5 bases). The CDR3 length is 15 residues. Per the germline V gene, CDR1 is SGHTA and CDR2 is FQGNSA. V was shortened by 0 bases and J by 3 bases, with 12 bases between the two germline ends. This CDR3 is CASSLAVERNYEQYF. CDR3 DNA sequence: TGTGCCAGCAGCTTAGCGGTGGAGCGGAACTACGAGCAGTACTTC.

The chain has TRBV10-3 and TRBJ2-1; D remains unclear. CDR1 is ENHRY and CDR2 is SYGVKD in the germline V gene. V lost 0 bases and J 0 bases, leaving 6 bases between the germline ends. There are 15 residues in the CDR3. DNA for the CDR3: TGTGCCATCAGTGAGTCGCAGAGCTCCTACAATGAGCAGTTCTTC. The encoded protein is CAISESQSSYNEQFF.

This clonotype has at least ten counts. The chain couples TRBV27 to TRBJ1-1, with a possible D match to TRBD1 (6 bases). This CDR3 comprises 16 residues. Germline V lookup: CDR1 MNHEY, CDR2 SMNVEV (reference sequence). The germline V and J ends were trimmed by 0 bases and 2 bases, with 13 bases remaining between them. In DNA form, the CDR3 reads TGTGCCAGCAGTTTATCTCTCCCGGGGGCTAACACTGAAGCTTTCTTT. It yields the protein CASSLSLPGANTEAFF.

This clonotype was counted many times. V gene TRBV28 combines with J gene TRBJ2-2, with a possible D match to TRBD2 (7 bases). Germline CDR1 is MDHEN and CDR2 is SYDVKM. The CDR3 length is 18 residues. Trimming took off 7 bases at V and 1 base at J, with 22 bases between the two ends. CDR3: CASNRRGEGHLNTGELFF. CDR3 nucleotide sequence: TGTGCCAGCAACCGAAGGGGGGAGGGCCATTTGAACACCGGGGAGCTGTTTTTT.

The CDR3 region has the DNA TGTGCCTGGAGTGTCAGGGTTGGAGGCACTGAAGCTTTCTTT. Its translation: CAWSVRVGGTEAFF. V and J are TRBV30 and TRBJ1-1, with a possible D match to TRBD1 (5 bases). V lost 0 bases to trimming and J lost 4 bases, with 12 bases between them. Germline lookup yields CDR1 GTSNPN and CDR2 SVGIG (reference sequence). CDR3 length equals 14 residues.

This clonotype was counted many times. The gene calls are TRBV7-2 and TRBJ1-5, with D tentatively TRBD1 (5 bases). The CDR3 consists of 13 residues. Germline V lookup: CDR1 SGHTA, CDR2 FQGNSA. Trimming took 4 bases from V and 4 from J, leaving 8 bases between them. The CDR3 coding sequence is TGTGCCAGCAGCTCGACAGTTAATCAGCCCCAGCATTTT. Its protein product is CASSSTVNQPQHF.

This clonotype was seen ten or more times. The chain joins TRBV11-3 to TRBJ2-2; D might be TRBD1 (6 bases). Germline values: CDR1 SGHNT, CDR2 YENEEA. This CDR3 contains 17 residues. Trimming pared 5 bases from V and 5 bases from J, leaving 21 bases between. The CDR3 is CASSPRQGPLRTGELFF. CDR3 nucleotide sequence: TGTGCCAGCAGCCCTAGGCAGGGGCCCTTGAGGACCGGGGAGCTGTTTTTT.

This sequence joins TRBV5-6 and TRBJ2-3, with 7 bases aligning to TRBD2. This CDR3 has 16 residues. The V and J ends lost 4 bases and 3 bases, in that order; junction bases with no gene match: 11. Germline CDR1 SGHDT, CDR2 YYEEEE. The CDR3 protein is CASSGVGLVATDTQYF. DNA of the CDR3: TGTGCCAGCAGCGGTGTAGGACTAGTCGCAACAGATACGCAGTATTTT.

This clonotype was observed many times. The chain links TRBV25-1 to TRBJ2-7; 11 bases align to TRBD1. Germline CDR1 MGHDK, CDR2 SYGVNS. V was pared by 6 bases and J by 3 bases, with 7 bases of the junction left unmatched. The CDR3 loop spans 15 amino acids. CDR3 bases: TGTGCCAGCAGCAGCCGGGACAGGGGGGACTACGAGCAGTACTTC. Amino acids: CASSSRDRGDYEQYF.

This clonotype has only a few counts. V gene TRBV20-1 combines with J gene TRBJ1-5; 7 bases are shared with TRBD1. CDR1 is DFQATT and CDR2 is SNEGSKA in the germline V gene (reference sequence). The CDR3 extends over 16 amino acids. Losses at the gene ends were 1 base for V and 2 bases for J; bases not matched to a gene: 8. The CDR3 nucleotides are TGCAGTGCTAGAGGTACTCACAGGGGCGGCAATCAGCCCCAGCATTTT. Translation gives CSARGTHRGGNQPQHF.